A selection of T cell receptor beta chains follows, all from one sample in a study of T-cell memory formation after mild COVID-19. TCRdb re-called the 5' RACE reads through MiXCR, storing one row per CDR3 protein. The top ten clones hold around a fifth of a sample with about 290,000 distinct CDR3 sequences, approximately 15% of them seen once. Sequencing was performed on PBMCs or a T cell subset sorted from them (not recorded which). The receptors shown here come from a man between 18 and 29 years old who had mild COVID-19 (a few samples of this study predate the infection). Cell type and time point are not known. CDR3s include the opening cysteine and the closing phenylalanine or tryptophan. The D gene is left open where the match is weak. Rows may omit the clone size; those that give it use once, few, many or a size class.

TRBJ2-3,.,.,TRBV5-1,CASSLAAKLQATQYF,TGCGCCAGCAGCTTGGCCGCCAAGCTTCAAGCTACGCAGTATTTT
TRBJ2-3,TRBD2,few,TRBV10-3,CAISELRGGARDTQYF,TGTGCCATCAGTGAGCTCCGCGGGGGGGCCAGAGATACGCAGTATTTT
TRBJ2-7,.,few,TRBV12-3/TRBV12-4,CASSPWGGGDEQYF,TGTGCCAGCAGCCCTTGGGGAGGGGGAGACGAGCAGTACTTC
TRBJ2-3,.,.,TRBV5-1,CASSLRPGSTDTQYF,TGCGCCAGCAGCTTAAGGCCAGGGAGCACAGATACGCAGTATTTT
TRBJ2-3,.,.,TRBV12-3/TRBV12-4,CASSYRGRWAGAQDTQYF,TGTGCCAGCAGTTACCGGGGTCGGTGGGCGGGGGCCCAAGATACGCAGTATTTT
TRBJ2-2,TRBD2,.,TRBV5-1,CASSSPSGNTGELFF,TGCGCCAGCAGCAGTCCTAGCGGGAACACCGGGGAGCTGTTTTTT
TRBJ2-1,.,.,TRBV7-9,CASSPPGPLLDEQFF,TGTGCCAGCAGCCCCCCAGGCCCTTTGCTGGATGAGCAGTTCTTC
TRBJ1-5,TRBD1,few,TRBV4-1,CASSQDDRELNQPQHF,TGCGCCAGCAGCCAAGATGACAGGGAGCTTAATCAGCCCCAGCATTTT
TRBJ2-1,TRBD1,few,TRBV20-1,CSVQGVNRGNNEQFF,TGCAGTGTCCAAGGGGTGAACAGGGGCAACAATGAGCAGTTCTTC
TRBJ2-5,.,.,TRBV4-3,CASSQDFGEETQYF,TGCGCCAGCAGCCAAGATTTTGGAGAAGAGACCCAGTACTTC
TRBJ1-5,.,few,TRBV4-2,CASSQLGAGGNQPQHF,TGTGCCAGCAGCCAATTGGGGGCAGGCGGCAATCAGCCCCAGCATTTT
TRBJ2-1,TRBD1,few,TRBV6-2/TRBV6-3,CASSYRGQGADEQFF,TGTGCCAGCAGTTACCGGGGACAGGGGGCGGATGAGCAGTTCTTC
TRBJ1-6,.,.,TRBV18,CASSPLGGRDSPLHF,TGTGCCAGCTCACCACTCGGGGGCCGGGATTCACCCCTCCACTTT
TRBJ2-3,TRBD2,.,TRBV7-2,CASSVRLAGGPDTQYF,TGTGCCAGCAGCGTCAGACTAGCGGGGGGGCCAGATACGCAGTATTTT
TRBJ2-7,.,many,TRBV7-3,CASSLNPAHYYEQYF,TGTGCCAGCAGCTTAAACCCAGCCCACTACTACGAGCAGTACTTC